The 4 T cell receptor beta chains given below trace back to one sample, sequenced in a study of cytomegalovirus exposure and HLA in healthy donors. The PCR had 60 Vbeta and 13 Jbeta primers. Assay used: immunoSEQ multiplex PCR; TCRdb lists only in-frame clones, some missing. The repertoire holds hundreds of thousands of clones, with about 80% as singletons. Input material: PBMCs. These receptors were taken from a woman in her thirties or forties in good health and CMV-seronegative.

The chain combines TRBV6-5 with TRBJ2-1, with unresolved D. The CDR3 totals 15 residues. Trimming removed 6 bases from V and 1 base from J, with 13 bases in between. Germline V gene data show CDR1 as MNHEY and CDR2 as SVGAGI. The CDR3 DNA reads TGTGCCAGCAGCATAGACACCCTGTCCTACAATGAGCAGTTCTTC. It is translated as CASSIDTLSYNEQFF.

CDR3 sequence: CASSHNRAELFF. Here the CDR3 DNA reads TGTGCCAGCAGTCACAACAGAGCAGAACTGTTTTTT. The V and J genes are TRBV6-5 and TRBJ1-4; D call uncertain. The CDR3 is made up of 12 amino acids. The germline V gene has CDR1 MNHEY and CDR2 SVGAGI. Trimming shortened V by 5 bases and J by 12 bases, and 13 bases separated the two germline ends.

The chain carries TRBV7-6 and TRBJ2-1; 8 nucleotides match TRBD2. Per germline, CDR1 SGHVS and CDR2 FNYEAQ. CDR3 length: 16 residues. The V and J ends lost 2 bases and 4 bases, in that order; junction bases with no gene match: 7. The CDR3 DNA reads TGTGCCAGCAGCTTAAGCGGGGGTCGCCAGTACAATGAGCAGTTCTTC. Translation: CASSLSGGRQYNEQFF.

The chain links TRBV5-8 to TRBJ1-2, with TRBD1 matching over 7 bases. Per germline, CDR1 SGHTS and CDR2 YDEGEE. There are 13 residues in the CDR3. With V trimmed by 5 bases and J by 4 bases, 5 bases remained unmatched. The CDR3 protein is CASSPRGAYGYTF. The CDR3 nucleotides read TGTGCCAGCAGTCCCAGGGGGGCCTATGGCTACACCTTC.